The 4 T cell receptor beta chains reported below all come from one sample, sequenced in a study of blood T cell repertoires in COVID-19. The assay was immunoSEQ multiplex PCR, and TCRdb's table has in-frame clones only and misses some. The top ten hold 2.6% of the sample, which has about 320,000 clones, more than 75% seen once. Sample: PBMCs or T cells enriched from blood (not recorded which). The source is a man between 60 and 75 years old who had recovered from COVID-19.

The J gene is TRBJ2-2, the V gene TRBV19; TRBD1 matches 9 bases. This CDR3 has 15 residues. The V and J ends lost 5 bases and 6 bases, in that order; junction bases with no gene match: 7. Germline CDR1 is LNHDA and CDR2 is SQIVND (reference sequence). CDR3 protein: CASSPSDRGAGELFF. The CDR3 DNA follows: TGTGCCAGTAGTCCGTCGGACAGGGGAGCCGGGGAGCTGTTTTTT. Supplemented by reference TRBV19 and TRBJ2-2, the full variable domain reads DGGITQSPKYLFRKEGQNVTLSCEQNLNHDAMYWYRQDPGQGLRLIYYSQIVNDFQKGDIAEGYSVSREKKESFPLTVTSAQKNPTAFYLCASSPSDRGAGELFFGEGSRLTVL.

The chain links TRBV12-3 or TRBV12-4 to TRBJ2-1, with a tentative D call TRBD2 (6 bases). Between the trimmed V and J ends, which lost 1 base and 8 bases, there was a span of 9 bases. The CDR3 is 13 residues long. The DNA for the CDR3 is TGTGCCAGCAGTTTAGGACCGGGGGATGAGCAGTTCTTC. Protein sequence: CASSLGPGDEQFF.

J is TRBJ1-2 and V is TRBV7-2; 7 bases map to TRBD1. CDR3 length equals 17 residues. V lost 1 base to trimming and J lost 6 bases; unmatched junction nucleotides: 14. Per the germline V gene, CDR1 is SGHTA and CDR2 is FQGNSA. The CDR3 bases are TGTGCCAGCAGCTTAGGTCTCCTCGGAGGGGGCGGGAATGGCTACACCTTC. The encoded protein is CASSLGLLGGGGNGYTF.

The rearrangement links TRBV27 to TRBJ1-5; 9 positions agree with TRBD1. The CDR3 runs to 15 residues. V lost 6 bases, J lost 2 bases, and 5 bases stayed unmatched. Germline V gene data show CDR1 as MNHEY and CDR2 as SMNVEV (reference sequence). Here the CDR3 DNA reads TGTGCCAGCAGGACGACAGGGGGGGGCAATCAGCCCCAGCATTTT. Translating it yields CASRTTGGGNQPQHF.